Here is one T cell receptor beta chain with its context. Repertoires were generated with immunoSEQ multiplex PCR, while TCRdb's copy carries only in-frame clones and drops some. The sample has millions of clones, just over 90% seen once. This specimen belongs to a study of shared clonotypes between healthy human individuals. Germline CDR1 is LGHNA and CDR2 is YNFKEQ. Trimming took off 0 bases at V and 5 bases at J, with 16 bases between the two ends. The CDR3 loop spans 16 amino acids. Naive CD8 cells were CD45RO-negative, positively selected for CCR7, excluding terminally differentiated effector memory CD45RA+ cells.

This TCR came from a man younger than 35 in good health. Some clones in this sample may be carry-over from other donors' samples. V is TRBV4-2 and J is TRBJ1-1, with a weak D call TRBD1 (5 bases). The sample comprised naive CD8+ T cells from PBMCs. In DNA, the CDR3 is TGTGCCAGCAGCCAAGATATATGGGGGGAGGTAACTGAAGCTTTCTTT. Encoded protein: CASSQDIWGEVTEAFF.